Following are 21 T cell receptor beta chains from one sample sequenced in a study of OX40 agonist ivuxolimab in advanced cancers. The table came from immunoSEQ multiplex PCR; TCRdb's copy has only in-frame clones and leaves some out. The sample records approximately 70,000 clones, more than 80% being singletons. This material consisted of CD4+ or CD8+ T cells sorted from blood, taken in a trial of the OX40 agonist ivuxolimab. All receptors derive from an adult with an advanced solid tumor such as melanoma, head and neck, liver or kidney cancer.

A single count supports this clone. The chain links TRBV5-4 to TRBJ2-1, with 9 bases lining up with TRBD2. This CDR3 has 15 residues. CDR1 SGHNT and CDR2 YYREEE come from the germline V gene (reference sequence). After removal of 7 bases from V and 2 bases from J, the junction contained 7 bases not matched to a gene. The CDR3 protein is CASGVRLAAYNEQFF. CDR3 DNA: TGTGCCAGCGGCGTGCGACTAGCGGCCTACAATGAGCAGTTCTTC. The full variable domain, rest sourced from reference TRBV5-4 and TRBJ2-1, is ETGVTQSPTHLIKTRGQQVTLRCSSQSGHNTVSWYQQALGQGPQFIFQYYREEENGRGNFPPRFSGLQFPNYSSELNVNALELDDSALYLCASGVRLAAYNEQFFGPGTRLTVL.

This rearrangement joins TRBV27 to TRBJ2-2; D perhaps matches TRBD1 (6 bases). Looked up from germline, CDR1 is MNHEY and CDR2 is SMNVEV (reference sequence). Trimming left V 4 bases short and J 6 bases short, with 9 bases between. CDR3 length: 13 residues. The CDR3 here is CASSSYRAGELFF. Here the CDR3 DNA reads TGTGCCAGCAGTTCTTACAGGGCCGGGGAGCTGTTTTTT.

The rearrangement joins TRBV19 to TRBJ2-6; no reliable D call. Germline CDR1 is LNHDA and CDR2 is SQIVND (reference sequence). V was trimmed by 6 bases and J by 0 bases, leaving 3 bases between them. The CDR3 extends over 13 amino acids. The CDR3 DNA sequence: TGTGCCAGTAGGTCCTCTGGGGCCAACGTCCTGACTTTC. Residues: CASRSSGANVLTF. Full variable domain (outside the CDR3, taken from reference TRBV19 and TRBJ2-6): DGGITQSPKYLFRKEGQNVTLSCEQNLNHDAMYWYRQDPGQGLRLIYYSQIVNDFQKGDIAEGYSVSREKKESFPLTVTSAQKNPTAFYLCASRSSGANVLTFGAGSRLTVL.

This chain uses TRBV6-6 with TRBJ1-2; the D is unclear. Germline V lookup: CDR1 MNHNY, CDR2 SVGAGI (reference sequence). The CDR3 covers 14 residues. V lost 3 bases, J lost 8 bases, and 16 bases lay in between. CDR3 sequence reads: CASSYNQRLGGYTF. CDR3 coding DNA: TGTGCCAGCAGTTATAACCAGAGGTTGGGGGGCTACACCTTC.

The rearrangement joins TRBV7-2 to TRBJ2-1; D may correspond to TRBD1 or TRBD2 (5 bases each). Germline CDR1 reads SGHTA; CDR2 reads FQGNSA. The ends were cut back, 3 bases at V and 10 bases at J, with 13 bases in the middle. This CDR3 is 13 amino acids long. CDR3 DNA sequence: TGTGCCAGCAGCTTTAATCGGGACGGGGAGCAGTTCTTC. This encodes CASSFNRDGEQFF.

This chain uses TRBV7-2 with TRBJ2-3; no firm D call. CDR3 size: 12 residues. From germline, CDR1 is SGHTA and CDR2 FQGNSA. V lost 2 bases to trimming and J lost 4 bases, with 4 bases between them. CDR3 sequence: CASSLQADTQYF. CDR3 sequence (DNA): TGTGCCAGCAGCTTACAAGCAGATACGCAGTATTTT.

In DNA, the CDR3 is TGTGCCAGCTCACCGACCCCGACCTACAATGAGCAGTTCTTC. This sequence encodes CASSPTPTYNEQFF. This chain links TRBV18 with TRBJ2-1; D unclear. Germline-derived CDR1 and CDR2 are KGHSH and LQKENI. The CDR3 totals 14 residues. Trimming took off 3 bases at V and 2 bases at J, with 8 bases between the two ends.

The CDR3 region has the DNA TGTGCCAGCAGTGTTAACCCTAGCGGGAGGGCCTTGAAGCAGTACTTC. This translates into CASSVNPSGRALKQYF. The chain uses TRBV6-1 and TRBJ2-7; 12 bases match TRBD2. The ends lost 4 bases at V and 8 bases at J; junction bases unmatched: 12. This CDR3 has 16 residues. Germline V gene lookup returns CDR1 MNHNS and CDR2 SASEGT.

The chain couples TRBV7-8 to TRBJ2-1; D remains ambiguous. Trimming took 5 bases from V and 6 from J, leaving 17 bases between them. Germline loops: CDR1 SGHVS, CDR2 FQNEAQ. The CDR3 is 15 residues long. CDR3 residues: CASSPRFTGGNEQFF. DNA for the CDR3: TGTGCCAGCAGCCCTAGGTTTACGGGCGGCAATGAGCAGTTCTTC.

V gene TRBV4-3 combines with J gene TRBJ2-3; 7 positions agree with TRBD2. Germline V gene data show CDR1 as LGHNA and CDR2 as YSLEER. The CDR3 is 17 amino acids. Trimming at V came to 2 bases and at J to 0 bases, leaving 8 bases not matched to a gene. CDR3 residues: CASSQPGGSGSTDTQYF. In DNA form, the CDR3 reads TGCGCCAGCAGCCAACCCGGGGGTAGCGGGAGCACAGATACGCAGTATTTT.

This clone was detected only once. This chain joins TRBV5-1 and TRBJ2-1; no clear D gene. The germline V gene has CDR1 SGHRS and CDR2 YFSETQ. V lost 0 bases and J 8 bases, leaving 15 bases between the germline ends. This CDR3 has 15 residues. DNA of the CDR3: TGCGCCAGCAGCTTGGGTACTATTAGTGGCGATGAGCAGTTCTTC. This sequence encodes CASSLGTISGDEQFF. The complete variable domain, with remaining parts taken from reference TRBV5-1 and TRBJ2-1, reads KAGVTQTPRYLIKTRGQQVTLSCSPISGHRSVSWYQQTPGQGLQFLFEYFSETQRNKGNFPGRFSGRQFSNSRSEMNVSTLELGDSALYLCASSLGTISGDEQFFGPGTRLTVL.

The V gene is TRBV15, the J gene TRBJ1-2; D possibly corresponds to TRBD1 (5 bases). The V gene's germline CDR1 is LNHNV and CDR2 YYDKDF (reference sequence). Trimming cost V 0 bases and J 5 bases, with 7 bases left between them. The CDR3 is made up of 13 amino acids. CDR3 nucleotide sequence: TGTGCCACCAGCAGAGACAGGGCATATGGCTACACCTTC. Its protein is CATSRDRAYGYTF.

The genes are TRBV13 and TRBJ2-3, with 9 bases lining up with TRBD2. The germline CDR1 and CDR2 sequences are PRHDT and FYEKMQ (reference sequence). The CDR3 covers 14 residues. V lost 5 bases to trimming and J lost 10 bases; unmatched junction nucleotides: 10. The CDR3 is CASSVRTSEVPQYF. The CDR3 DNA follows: TGTGCCAGCAGCGTCAGGACTAGCGAGGTTCCGCAGTATTTT.

The CDR3 nucleotides read TGTGCCAGCAGTTCAAGGGGCGGGAGTGGGTACGAGCAGTACTTC. This gives the protein CASSSRGGSGYEQYF. This chain joins TRBV7-2 and TRBJ2-7, with 7 bases fitting TRBD2. CDR3 length: 15 residues. V shed 6 bases, J shed 4 bases, and the junction held 12 bases outside the gene matches. CDR1 SGHTA and CDR2 FQGNSA come from the germline V gene. The whole variable domain, remainder taken from reference TRBV7-2 and TRBJ2-7, is GAGVSQSPSNKVTEKGKDVELRCDPISGHTALYWYRQSLGQGLEFLIYFQGNSAPDKSGLPSDRFSAERTGGSVSTLTIQRTQQEDSAVYLCASSSRGGSGYEQYFGPGTRLTVT.

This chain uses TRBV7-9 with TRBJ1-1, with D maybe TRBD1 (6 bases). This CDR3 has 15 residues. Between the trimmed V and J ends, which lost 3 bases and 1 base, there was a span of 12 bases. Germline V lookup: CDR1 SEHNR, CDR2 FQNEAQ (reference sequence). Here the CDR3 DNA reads TGTGCCAGCAGCTTCATGACAGGAAAGAACACTGAAGCTTTCTTT. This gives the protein CASSFMTGKNTEAFF.

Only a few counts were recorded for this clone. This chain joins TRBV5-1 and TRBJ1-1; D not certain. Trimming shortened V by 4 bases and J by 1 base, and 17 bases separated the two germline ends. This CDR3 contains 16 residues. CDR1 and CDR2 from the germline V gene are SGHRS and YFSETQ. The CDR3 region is CASSRTFQTGNTEAFF. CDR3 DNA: TGCGCCAGCAGCCGAACCTTTCAGACGGGGAACACTGAAGCTTTCTTT.

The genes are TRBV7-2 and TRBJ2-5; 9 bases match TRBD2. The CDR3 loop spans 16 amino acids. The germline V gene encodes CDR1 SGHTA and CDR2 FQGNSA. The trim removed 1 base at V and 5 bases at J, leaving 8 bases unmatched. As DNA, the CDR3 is TGTGCCAGCAGCTTAGTTGTAGCGGGGGAGGGGGAGACCCAGTACTTC. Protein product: CASSLVVAGEGETQYF.

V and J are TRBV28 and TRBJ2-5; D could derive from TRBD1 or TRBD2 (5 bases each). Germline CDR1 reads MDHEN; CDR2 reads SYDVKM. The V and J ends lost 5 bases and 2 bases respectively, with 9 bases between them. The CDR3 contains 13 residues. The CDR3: CASSGTVQETQYF. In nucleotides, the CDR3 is TGTGCCAGCAGTGGGACGGTACAAGAGACCCAGTACTTC.

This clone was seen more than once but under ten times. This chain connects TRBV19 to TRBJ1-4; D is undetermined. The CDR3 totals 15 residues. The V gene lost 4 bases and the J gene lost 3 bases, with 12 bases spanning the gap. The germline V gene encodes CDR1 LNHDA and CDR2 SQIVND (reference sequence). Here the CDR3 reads CASSTPKGSNEKLFF. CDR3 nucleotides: TGTGCCAGTAGTACTCCGAAGGGCTCTAATGAAAAACTGTTTTTT.

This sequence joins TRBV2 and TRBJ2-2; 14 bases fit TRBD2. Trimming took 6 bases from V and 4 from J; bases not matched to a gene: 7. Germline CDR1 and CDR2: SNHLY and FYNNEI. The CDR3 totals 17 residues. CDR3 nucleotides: TGTGCCAGCAGCGGGACTAGCGGGAGCCGGGTCACCGGGGAGCTGTTTTTT. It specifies CASSGTSGSRVTGELFF.

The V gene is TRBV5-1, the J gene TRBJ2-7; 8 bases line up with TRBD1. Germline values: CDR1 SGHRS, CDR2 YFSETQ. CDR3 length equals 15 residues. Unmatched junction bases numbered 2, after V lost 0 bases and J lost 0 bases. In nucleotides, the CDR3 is TGCGCCAGCAGCTTGGGGGACAGGAGCTCCTACGAGCAGTACTTC. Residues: CASSLGDRSSYEQYF.